The 10 T cell receptor beta chains reported below all come from one sample, sequenced in a study of beta chain features in type 1 diabetes. Study-wide results and caveats: Within each of all four CD4+ subsets, Type 1 diabetes patients had TCRB CDR3s that were moderately but significantly shorter.

What was sequenced were expressed TCRB transcripts, since all of the isolated RNA had been reverse transcribed. Measured with immunoSEQ multiplex PCR; TCRdb has only the in-frame clones, and not every one. The table includes roughly 150,000 clones, about a tenth detected once. Antigens for these TCRs are unknown. The sequenced sample was central memory CD4+ T cells from blood. These receptors were obtained from a man aged 30-40 years with type 1 diabetes.

V gene TRBV2 combines with J gene TRBJ2-1, with a possible D match to TRBD2 (5 bases). The V gene lost 6 bases and the J gene lost 0 bases, with 15 bases spanning the gap. The V gene's germline CDR1 is SNHLY and CDR2 FYNNEI. The CDR3 covers 16 residues. The CDR3 DNA reads as TGTGCCAGCAGCGGCCAGCGGATAAGCTCCTACAATGAGCAGTTCTTC. Residues: CASSGQRISSYNEQFF.

This rearrangement joins TRBV7-8 to TRBJ2-7; D possibly corresponds to TRBD2 (5 bases). In germline, CDR1 is SGHVS, CDR2 FQNEAQ. Trimming removed 5 bases from V and 0 bases from J, with 11 bases in between. This CDR3 has 14 amino acids. DNA for the CDR3: TGTGCCAGCAGCGTACGGGATACCTCCTACGAGCAGTACTTC. It translates to CASSVRDTSYEQYF.

This clone came up a few times. V gene TRBV11-1 combines with J gene TRBJ2-7; no clear D gene. The CDR3 is 14 amino acids. The V end lost 2 bases, the J end lost 6 bases, and 14 bases lay between the germline ends. CDR1 is SGHAT and CDR2 is FQDESV in the germline V gene (reference sequence). The CDR3 region has the DNA TGTGCCAGCAGCTTACCTAGAATGGAAGGCGAGCAGTACTTC. This sequence encodes CASSLPRMEGEQYF.

This clone was counted many times. The chain employs TRBV23-1 and TRBJ2-1, with unresolved D. TRBV23-1 is an ORF, and what it does is uncertain. V shed 3 bases and J shed 8 bases, with 20 bases lying between them. This CDR3 has 16 residues. In DNA form, the CDR3 reads TGCGCCAGCAGTCAGATCAACACGGTCACCGCGGATGAGCAGTTCTTC. Amino acids: CASSQINTVTADEQFF.

The rearrangement joins TRBV30 to TRBJ1-5; the D is unclear. The CDR3 is made up of 14 amino acids. The V gene lost 2 bases and the J gene lost 7 bases, with 15 bases spanning the gap. The germline gives CDR1 GTSNPN, CDR2 SVGIG (reference sequence). The CDR3 protein is CAWSLRGNGQPQHF. The CDR3 coding sequence is TGTGCCTGGAGTCTACGCGGGAATGGCCAGCCCCAGCATTTT.

The V and J genes are TRBV19 and TRBJ2-6, with TRBD1 matching 9 bases. The germline gives CDR1 LNHDA, CDR2 SQIVND (reference sequence). V gave up 0 bases and J gave up 2 bases; unmatched junction bases: 5. This CDR3 is 18 amino acids long. The CDR3 nucleotides are TGTGCCAGTAGTATAGATGGGACAGGGTTAGCTGGGGCCAACGTCCTGACTTTC. It yields the protein CASSIDGTGLAGANVLTF.

This clone was observed a handful of times. J is TRBJ2-1 and V is TRBV18; 9 nucleotides line up with TRBD2. Germline-derived CDR1 and CDR2 are KGHSH and LQKENI. The CDR3 extends over 17 amino acids. The V gene end was trimmed by 3 bases and the J gene end by 5 bases; junction bases not matched to a gene: 11. The CDR3 DNA follows: TGTGCCAGCTCACCCAGGGCAGGAGCGGGAGGTGACAATGAGCAGTTCTTC. Translation gives CASSPRAGAGGDNEQFF.

The chain employs TRBV4-2 and TRBJ2-3; the D is unclear. This CDR3 region has 11 residues. The germline gives CDR1 LGHNA, CDR2 YNFKEQ. V was pared by 3 bases and J by 4 bases, with 2 bases between. The CDR3 region is CASSHSDTQYF. CDR3 coding DNA: TGTGCCAGCAGCCACTCAGATACGCAGTATTTT.

This clone has only a few counts. The chain combines TRBV5-6 with TRBJ1-1; D uncertain. Germline values: CDR1 SGHDT, CDR2 YYEEEE. There are 11 residues in the CDR3. Trimming removed 0 bases at V and 7 bases at J, with 4 bases between. The CDR3 nucleotides are TGTGCCAGCAGCTTGGCAGTTGAAGCTTTCTTT. Its protein product is CASSLAVEAFF.

This clone showed up just a few times. This chain links TRBV28 with TRBJ1-2; D is possibly TRBD1 (6 bases). The CDR3 has 17 residues. Looked up from germline, CDR1 is MDHEN and CDR2 is SYDVKM. Trimming cost V 8 bases and J 3 bases, with 25 bases left between them. The CDR3 bases are TGTGCCAGCGGGGCGCGCTATTCCAACAGGGTGGACTATGGCTACACCTTC. It is translated as CASGARYSNRVDYGYTF.